Shown below are 5 T cell receptor beta chains from a single sample sequenced in a study of blood T cell repertoires in COVID-19. Sequenced by immunoSEQ multiplex PCR; TCRdb stores in-frame clones only, minus some. The profile shows around 67,000 clones, around 80% of them singletons. Sequences were obtained from peripheral blood. The receptors come from a human donor in a cohort sampled during active COVID-19.

This clone was picked up a small number of times. This chain connects TRBV19 to TRBJ2-7, with TRBD2 as a possible D gene (5 bases). In germline, CDR1 is LNHDA, CDR2 SQIVND (reference sequence). With 5 bases removed from V and 4 bases from J, the gap between germline ends came to 9 bases. CDR3 length: 12 amino acids. CDR3 nucleotides: TGTGCCAGTAGTCCCTCGGGGTACGAGCAGTACTTC. Its translation is CASSPSGYEQYF. The full variable domain, completed using reference TRBV19 and TRBJ2-7, is DGGITQSPKYLFRKEGQNVTLSCEQNLNHDAMYWYRQDPGQGLRLIYYSQIVNDFQKGDIAEGYSVSREKKESFPLTVTSAQKNPTAFYLCASSPSGYEQYFGPGTRLTVT.

The chain is built from TRBV10-3 and TRBJ2-2; a weak D match, TRBD1 (6 bases). The V gene's germline CDR1 is ENHRY and CDR2 SYGVKD. The CDR3 is 14 residues long. V was trimmed by 7 bases and J by 1 base, leaving 10 bases between them. CDR3 coding DNA: TGTGCCATCACTCGGACAGAGAACACCGGGGAGCTGTTTTTT. Its protein product is CAITRTENTGELFF.

This chain uses TRBV6-6 with TRBJ2-1; D is undetermined. The CDR3 runs to 15 residues. CDR1 is MNHNY, CDR2 SVGAGI, per germline (reference sequence). The ends were cut back, 4 bases at V and 8 bases at J, with 18 bases in the middle. As DNA, the CDR3 is TGTGCCAGCAGTTCCTCTGACTTCACTTATGATGAGCAGTTCTTC. Its translation is CASSSSDFTYDEQFF.

The chain uses TRBV30 and TRBJ2-1; 8 bases fit TRBD2. The germline V gene encodes CDR1 GTSNPN and CDR2 SVGIG (reference sequence). CDR3 length: 12 residues. The J segment lost 7 bases and the V segment lost 4 bases, leaving 3 bases of the junction unmatched. The CDR3, as DNA: TGTGCCTGGACTAGCGGGCCAAATGAGCAGTTCTTC. Protein product: CAWTSGPNEQFF.

V and J are TRBV4-2 and TRBJ1-1, with D unclear. The CDR3 has 13 residues. The V gene lost 3 bases and the J gene lost 3 bases, with 8 bases spanning the gap. Germline CDR1 reads LGHNA; CDR2 reads YNFKEQ. In DNA, the CDR3 is TGTGCCAGCAGCCACGTGGAGGACACTGAAGCTTTCTTT. Amino acids: CASSHVEDTEAFF.